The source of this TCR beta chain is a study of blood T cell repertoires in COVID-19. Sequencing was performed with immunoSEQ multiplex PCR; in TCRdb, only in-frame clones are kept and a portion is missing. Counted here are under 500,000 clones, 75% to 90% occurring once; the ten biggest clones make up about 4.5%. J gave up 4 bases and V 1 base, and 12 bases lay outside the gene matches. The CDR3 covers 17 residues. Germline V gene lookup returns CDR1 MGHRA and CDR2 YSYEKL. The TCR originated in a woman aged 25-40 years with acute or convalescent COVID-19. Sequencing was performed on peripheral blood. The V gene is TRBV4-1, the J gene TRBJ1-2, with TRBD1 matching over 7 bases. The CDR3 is CASSQVIQQGRTYGYTF. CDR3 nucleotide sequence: TGCGCCAGCAGCCAAGTAATACAACAGGGGAGGACCTATGGCTACACCTTC.